The sequence of this TCR beta chain was determined in a study of blood T cell repertoires in COVID-19. Study overall: Sources were T cells, B-cell-depleted T cells, or PBMCs; the material itself was cDNA or gDNA.

As originally analysed: Amplification of reference gene primers provided the estimated nucleated cell counts. This table comes from immunoSEQ multiplex PCR, and its TCRdb copy is limited to in-frame clones, with some not included. The D gene and trimming were derived from the DNA, and the V and J assignments and clone size from that table. Of about 490,000 clones listed, 70% to 90% are singletons. With V trimmed by 3 bases and J by 7 bases, 13 bases remained unmatched. The germline CDR1 and CDR2 sequences are LNHDA and SQIVND (reference sequence). The CDR3 runs 17 residues. The chain is built from TRBV19 and TRBJ2-1, with 9 bases aligning to TRBD2. Sequenced material: peripheral blood. This receptor was identified in a human donor in a cohort sampled during active COVID-19. CDR3 loop: CASSILTEAGGRNEQFF. CDR3 in DNA: TGTGCCAGTAGTATCTTGACCGAGGCGGGAGGGCGGAATGAGCAGTTCTTC.